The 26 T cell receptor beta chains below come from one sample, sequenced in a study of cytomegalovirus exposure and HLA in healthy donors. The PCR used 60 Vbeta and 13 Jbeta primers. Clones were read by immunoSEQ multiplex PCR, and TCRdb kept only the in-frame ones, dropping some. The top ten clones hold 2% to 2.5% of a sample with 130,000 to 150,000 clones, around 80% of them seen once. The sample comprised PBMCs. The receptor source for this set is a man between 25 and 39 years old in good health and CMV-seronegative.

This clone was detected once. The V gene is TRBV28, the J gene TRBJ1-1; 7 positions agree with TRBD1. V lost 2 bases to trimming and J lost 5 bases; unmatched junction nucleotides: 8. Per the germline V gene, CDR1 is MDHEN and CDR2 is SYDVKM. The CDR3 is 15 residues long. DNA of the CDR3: TGTGCCAGCAGTTTAGAGGGGGCAGGGTGGACTGAAGCTTTCTTT. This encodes CASSLEGAGWTEAFF.

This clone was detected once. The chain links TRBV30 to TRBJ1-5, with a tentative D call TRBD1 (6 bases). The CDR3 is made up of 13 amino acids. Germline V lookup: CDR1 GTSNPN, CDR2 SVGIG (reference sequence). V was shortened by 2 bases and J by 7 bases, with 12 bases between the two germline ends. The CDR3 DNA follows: TGTGCCTGGAGTCTCAGGGGTGACCAGCCCCAGCATTTT. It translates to CAWSLRGDQPQHF. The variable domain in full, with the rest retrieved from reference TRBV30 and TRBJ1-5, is SQTIHQWPATLVQPVGSPLSLECTVEGTSNPNLYWYRQAAGRGLQLLFYSVGIGQISSEVPQNLSASRPQDRQFILSSKKLLLSDSGFYLCAWSLRGDQPQHFGDGTRLSIL.

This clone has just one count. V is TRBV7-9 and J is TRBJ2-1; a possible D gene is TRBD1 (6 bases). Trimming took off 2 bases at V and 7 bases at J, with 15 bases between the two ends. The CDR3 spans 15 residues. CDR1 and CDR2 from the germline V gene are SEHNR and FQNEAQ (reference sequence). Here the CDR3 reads CASSLRQGSENEQFF. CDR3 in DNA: TGTGCCAGCAGCTTAAGGCAGGGGTCGGAAAATGAGCAGTTCTTC.

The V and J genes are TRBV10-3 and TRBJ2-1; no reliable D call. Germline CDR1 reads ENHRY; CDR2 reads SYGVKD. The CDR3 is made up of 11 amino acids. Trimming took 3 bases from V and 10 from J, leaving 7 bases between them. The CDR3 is CAISDQSEQFF. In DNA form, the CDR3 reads TGTGCCATCAGTGATCAGTCCGAGCAGTTCTTC.

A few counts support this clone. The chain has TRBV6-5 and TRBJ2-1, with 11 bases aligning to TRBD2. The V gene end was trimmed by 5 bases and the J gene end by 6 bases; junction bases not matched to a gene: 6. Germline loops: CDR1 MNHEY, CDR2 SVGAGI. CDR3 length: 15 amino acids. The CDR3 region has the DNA TGTGCCAGCAGTCCGACTAGCGGGATGGGCAATGAGCAGTTCTTC. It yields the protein CASSPTSGMGNEQFF.

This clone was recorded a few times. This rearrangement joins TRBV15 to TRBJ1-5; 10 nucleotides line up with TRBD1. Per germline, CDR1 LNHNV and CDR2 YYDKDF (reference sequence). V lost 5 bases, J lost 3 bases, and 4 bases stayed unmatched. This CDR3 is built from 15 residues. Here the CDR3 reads CATSPTGGPNQPQHF. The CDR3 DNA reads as TGTGCCACCAGCCCGACAGGGGGCCCCAATCAGCCCCAGCATTTT.

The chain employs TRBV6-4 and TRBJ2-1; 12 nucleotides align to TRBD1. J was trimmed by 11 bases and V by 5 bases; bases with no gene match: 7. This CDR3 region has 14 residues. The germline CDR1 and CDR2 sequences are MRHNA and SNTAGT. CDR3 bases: TGTGCCAGCAGTTCGGGACAGGGGGCGAGGCAGCAGTTCTTC. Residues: CASSSGQGARQQFF.

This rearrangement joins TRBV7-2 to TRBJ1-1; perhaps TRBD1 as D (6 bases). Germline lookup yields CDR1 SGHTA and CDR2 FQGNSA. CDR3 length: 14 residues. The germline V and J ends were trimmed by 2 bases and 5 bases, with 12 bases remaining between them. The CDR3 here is CASSLSNRETEAFF. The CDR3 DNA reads TGTGCCAGCAGCTTATCTAACAGGGAAACTGAAGCTTTCTTT.

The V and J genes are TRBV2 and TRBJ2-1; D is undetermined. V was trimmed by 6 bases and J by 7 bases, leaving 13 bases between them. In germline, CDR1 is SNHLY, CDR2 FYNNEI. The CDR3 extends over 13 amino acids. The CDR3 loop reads CASRPTVYNEQFF. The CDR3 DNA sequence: TGTGCCAGCAGACCCACAGTATATAATGAGCAGTTCTTC.

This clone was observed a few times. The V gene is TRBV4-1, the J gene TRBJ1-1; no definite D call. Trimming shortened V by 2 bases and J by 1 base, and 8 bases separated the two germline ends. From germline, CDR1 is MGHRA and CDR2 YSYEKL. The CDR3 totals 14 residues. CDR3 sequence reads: CASSQRTRNTEAFF. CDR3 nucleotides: TGCGCCAGCAGCCAACGTACAAGGAACACTGAAGCTTTCTTT.

CDR3 bases: TGTGCCAGCAGTCGATTTAGTAGCGGGGGCACAGATACGCAGTATTTT. As protein: CASSRFSSGGTDTQYF. The chain employs TRBV27 and TRBJ2-3; 8 nucleotides match TRBD2. The ends lost 5 bases at V and 1 base at J; junction bases unmatched: 8. Germline assignment: CDR1 MNHEY and CDR2 SMNVEV (reference sequence). The CDR3 length is 16 residues.

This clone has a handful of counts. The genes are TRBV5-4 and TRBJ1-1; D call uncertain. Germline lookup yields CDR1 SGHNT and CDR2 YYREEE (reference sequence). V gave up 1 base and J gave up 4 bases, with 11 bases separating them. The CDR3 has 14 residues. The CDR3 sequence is CASSLIEGGTEAFF. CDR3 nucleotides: TGTGCCAGCAGCTTGATCGAGGGTGGCACTGAAGCTTTCTTT.

This CDR3 reads CASSPGGAREAFF. In DNA, the CDR3 is TGTGCCAGCAGTCCCGGAGGGGCTAGAGAAGCTTTCTTT. This chain connects TRBV7-9 to TRBJ1-1, with a possible D match to TRBD1 (5 bases). Germline V gene sequence: CDR1 SEHNR, CDR2 FQNEAQ (reference sequence). The CDR3 extends over 13 amino acids. Trimming left V 6 bases short and J 8 bases short, with 16 bases between. Full variable domain (rest looked up from reference TRBV7-9 and TRBJ1-1): DTGVSQNPRHKITKRGQNVTFRCDPISEHNRLYWYRQTLGQGPEFLTYFQNEAQLEKSRLLSDRFSAERPKGSFSTLEIQRTEQGDSAMYLCASSPGGAREAFFGQGTRLTVV.

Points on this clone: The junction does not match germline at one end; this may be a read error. The CDR3 nucleotides are TGCAGCGTTGAATCACAGGGATGGAACTATGGCTACCCCTTC. It specifies CSVESQGWNYGYPF. The chain links TRBV29-1 to TRBJ1-2; D is perhaps TRBD1 (6 bases). This CDR3 is 14 amino acids long. Germline CDR1 reads SQVTM; CDR2 reads ANQGSEA.

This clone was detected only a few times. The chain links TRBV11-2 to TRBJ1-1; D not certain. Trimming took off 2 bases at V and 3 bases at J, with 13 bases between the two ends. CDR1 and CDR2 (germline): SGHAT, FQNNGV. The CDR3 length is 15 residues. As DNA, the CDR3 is TGTGCCAGCAGCTTATTCCGAACGCGAGACACTGAAGCTTTCTTT. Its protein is CASSLFRTRDTEAFF.

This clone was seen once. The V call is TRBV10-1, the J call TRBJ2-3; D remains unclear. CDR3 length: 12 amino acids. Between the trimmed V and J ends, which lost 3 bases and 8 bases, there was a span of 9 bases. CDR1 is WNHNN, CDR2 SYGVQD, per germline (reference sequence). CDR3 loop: CASSDLVTTQYF. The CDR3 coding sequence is TGCGCCAGCAGTGACCTAGTAACTACGCAGTATTTT.

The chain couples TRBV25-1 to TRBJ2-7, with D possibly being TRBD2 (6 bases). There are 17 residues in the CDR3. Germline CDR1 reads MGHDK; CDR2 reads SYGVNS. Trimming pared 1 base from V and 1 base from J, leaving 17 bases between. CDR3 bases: TGTGCCAGCAGTGAATTTTTCGTAACGGGAGAGTCCTACGAGCAGTACTTC. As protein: CASSEFFVTGESYEQYF.

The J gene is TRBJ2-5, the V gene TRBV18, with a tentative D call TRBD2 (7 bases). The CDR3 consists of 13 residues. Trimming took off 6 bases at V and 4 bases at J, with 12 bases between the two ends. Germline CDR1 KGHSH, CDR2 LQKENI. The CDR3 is CASSQAGAETQYF. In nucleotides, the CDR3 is TGTGCCAGCTCGCAGGCGGGGGCAGAGACCCAGTACTTC.

CDR3 residues: CASSGRGYNEQFF. The CDR3 bases are TGTGCCAGCAGTGGACGGGGCTACAATGAGCAGTTCTTC. The rearrangement joins TRBV2 to TRBJ2-1; D possibly corresponds to TRBD2 (5 bases). CDR3 length: 13 amino acids. The germline V gene encodes CDR1 SNHLY and CDR2 FYNNEI. Trimming took 4 bases from V and 3 from J, leaving 7 bases between them.

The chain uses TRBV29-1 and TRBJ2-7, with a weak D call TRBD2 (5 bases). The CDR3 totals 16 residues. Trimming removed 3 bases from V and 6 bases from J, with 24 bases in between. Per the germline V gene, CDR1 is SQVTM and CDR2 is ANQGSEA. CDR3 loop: CSVDGVLDVSSAEQYF. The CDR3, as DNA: TGCAGCGTTGACGGGGTCCTGGACGTATCATCGGCCGAGCAGTACTTC.

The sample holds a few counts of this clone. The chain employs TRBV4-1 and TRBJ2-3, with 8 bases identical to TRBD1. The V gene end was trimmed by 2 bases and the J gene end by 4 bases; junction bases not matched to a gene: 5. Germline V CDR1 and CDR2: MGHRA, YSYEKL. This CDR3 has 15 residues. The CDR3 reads CASSQRTGSPDTQYF. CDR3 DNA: TGCGCCAGCAGCCAACGGACAGGGAGTCCAGATACGCAGTATTTT.

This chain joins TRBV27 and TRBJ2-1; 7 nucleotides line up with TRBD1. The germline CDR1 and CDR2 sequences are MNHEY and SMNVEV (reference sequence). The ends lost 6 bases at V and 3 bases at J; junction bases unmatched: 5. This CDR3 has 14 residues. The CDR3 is CASRLAGGYNEQFF. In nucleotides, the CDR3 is TGTGCCAGCAGGCTGGCAGGGGGCTACAATGAGCAGTTCTTC.

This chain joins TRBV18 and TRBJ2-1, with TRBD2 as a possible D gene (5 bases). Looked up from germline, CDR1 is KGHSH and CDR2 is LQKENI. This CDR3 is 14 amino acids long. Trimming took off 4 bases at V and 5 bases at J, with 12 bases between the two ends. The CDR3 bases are TGTGCCAGCTCACTAGCGACAACGAACAATGAGCAGTTCTTC. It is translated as CASSLATTNNEQFF.

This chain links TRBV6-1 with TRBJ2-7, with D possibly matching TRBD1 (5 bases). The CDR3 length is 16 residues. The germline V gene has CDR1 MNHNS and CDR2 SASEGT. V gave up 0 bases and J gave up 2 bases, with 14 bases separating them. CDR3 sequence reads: CASSEAGKGPPYEQYF. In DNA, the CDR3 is TGTGCCAGCAGTGAAGCCGGCAAGGGGCCCCCCTACGAGCAGTACTTC.

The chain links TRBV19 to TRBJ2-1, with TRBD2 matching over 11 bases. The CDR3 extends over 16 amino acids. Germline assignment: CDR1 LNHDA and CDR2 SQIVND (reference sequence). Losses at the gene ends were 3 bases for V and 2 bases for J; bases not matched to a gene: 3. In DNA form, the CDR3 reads TGTGCCAGTAGTATGGATAGCGGGGGGGCCTACAATGAGCAGTTCTTC. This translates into CASSMDSGGAYNEQFF.

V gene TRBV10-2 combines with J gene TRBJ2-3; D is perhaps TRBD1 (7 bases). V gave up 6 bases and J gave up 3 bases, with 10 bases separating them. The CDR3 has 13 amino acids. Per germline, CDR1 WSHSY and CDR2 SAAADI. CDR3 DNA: TGCGCCAGCAGGGCAGGGGGGACAGATACGCAGTATTTT. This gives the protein CASRAGGTDTQYF.